Listed below are T cell receptor beta chains from one sample, sequenced in a study of T cell changes during pregnancy in multiple sclerosis. The assay was immunoSEQ multiplex PCR, and TCRdb's table has in-frame clones only and misses some. The sample carries around 100,000 clones, approximately 91% recorded once. The sequencing here drew on peripheral blood, taken in the second trimester of pregnancy. The receptors come from a female donor with multiple sclerosis, enrolled in a pregnancy study. The CDR3 runs from the conserved cysteine through the conserved F or W. A D gene is named only where the DNA matches it firmly. Clone sizes are given selectively: once, few, many, or a class where the clone is expanded.

TRBJ1-4,-,-,TRBV6-1,CASSDGLHNEKLFF,TGTGCCAGCAGTGATGGCCTCCACAATGAAAAACTGTTTTTT
TRBJ2-7,-,TRBD1,TRBV7-9,CASSYGQGASKDEQYF,TGTGCCAGCAGCTACGGACAGGGGGCGTCCAAGGACGAGCAGTACTTC
TRBJ1-5,-,-,TRBV27,CASSPLGGGQPQHF,TGTGCCAGCAGTCCCCTGGGGGGAGGTCAGCCCCAGCATTTT
TRBJ1-2,-,-,TRBV5-6,CASSPNQLMYGYTF,TGTGCCAGCAGCCCCAATCAGTTGATGTATGGCTACACCTTC
TRBJ2-2,-,TRBD1,TRBV6-6,CASRSPGTGRTGELFF,TGTGCCAGCAGATCTCCCGGGACAGGCCGCACCGGGGAGCTGTTTTTT
TRBJ2-1,-,-,TRBV7-2,CASREGLSYNEQFF,TGTGCCAGCAGAGAGGGCCTCTCCTACAATGAGCAGTTCTTC
TRBJ1-5,-,TRBD1,TRBV18,CASSWDRELQPQHF,TGTGCCAGCTCTTGGGACAGGGAGCTTCAGCCCCAGCATTTT
TRBJ2-2,-,-,TRBV7-9,CASSFHTGFANTGELFF,TGTGCCAGCAGCTTTCACACGGGTTTCGCGAACACCGGGGAGCTGTTTTTT
TRBJ2-7,-,-,TRBV15,CATSSYGQFYEQYF,TGTGCCACCAGCTCTTATGGACAATTCTACGAGCAGTACTTC
TRBJ1-2,-,-,TRBV28,CASSLSSNDRVYGYTF,TGTGCCAGCAGTTTATCATCTAATGACAGAGTCTATGGCTACACCTTC
TRBJ2-7,-,-,TRBV19,CASSLEGDSTYEQYF,TGTGCCAGTAGCCTTGAGGGTGATTCTACCTACGAGCAGTACTTC
TRBJ1-5,-,-,TRBV6-1,CASRGDSYSNQPQHF,TGTGCCAGCAGAGGGGACTCGTATAGCAATCAGCCCCAGCATTTT
TRBJ2-2,-,-,TRBV6-4,CASKRQGEGGELFF,TGTGCCAGCAAGCGGCAAGGAGAAGGCGGGGAGCTGTTTTTT
TRBJ1-6,-,TRBD1,TRBV4-2,CASSTHGQGSSPLHF,TGTGCCAGCAGCACCCACGGACAGGGGAGTTCACCCCTCCACTTT
TRBJ2-6,-,TRBD1,TRBV7-9,CASSHTPGQGVSGANVLTF,TGTGCCAGCAGCCATACTCCGGGACAGGGGGTCTCAGGGGCCAACGTCCTGACTTTC
TRBJ1-1,-,TRBD1,TRBV28,CASSLDRGEVFRTEAFF,TGTGCCAGCAGTCTCGACAGGGGGGAAGTATTTAGGACTGAAGCTTTCTTT
TRBJ2-3,-,-,TRBV9,CASSERLSGSTDTQYF,TGTGCCAGCAGCGAGAGGCTCAGTGGATCCACAGATACGCAGTATTTT
TRBJ2-1,-,TRBD1,TRBV29-1,CSVEDRDRARQFF,TGCAGCGTTGAAGATCGGGACAGGGCCCGGCAGTTCTTC
TRBJ2-7,-,-,TRBV19,CASSIEPRRKQYF,TGTGCCAGTAGTATTGAGCCGCGGCGAAAGCAGTACTTC
TRBJ2-7,once,-,TRBV7-9,CASSLGGLSYEQYF,TGTGCCAGCAGCTTAGGCGGACTCTCCTACGAGCAGTACTTC
TRBJ2-7,-,-,TRBV5-1,CASSPGLSSYEQYF,TGCGCCAGCAGCCCGGGACTCAGCTCCTACGAGCAGTACTTC
TRBJ1-6,-,-,TRBV4-2,CASSQDPAGSSYNSPLHF,TGTGCCAGCAGCCAAGATCCGGCGGGGAGCTCCTATAATTCACCCCTCCACTTT
TRBJ2-1,-,TRBD2,TRBV7-2,CASSLPGGGGGNEQFF,TGTGCCAGCAGCCTCCCCGGGGGGGGCGGGGGCAATGAGCAGTTCTTC
TRBJ2-7,-,TRBD2,TRBV11-2,CASSPLQGGRETYEQYF,TGTGCCAGCAGCCCATTACAGGGCGGGAGGGAAACCTACGAGCAGTACTTC
TRBJ2-1,-,TRBD2,TRBV19,CASSASGKNEQFF,TGTGCCAGTAGTGCTAGCGGCAAAAATGAGCAGTTCTTC
TRBJ2-7,-,-,TRBV20-1,CSARASYEQYF,TGCAGTGCTAGAGCTTCCTACGAGCAGTACTTC
TRBJ2-1,-,TRBD1,TRBV28,CASSSLRQGASNEQFF,TGTGCCAGCAGTTCCCTAAGGCAGGGGGCGAGCAATGAGCAGTTCTTC
TRBJ2-3,-,-,TRBV25-1,CASSEDSTDTQYF,TGTGCCAGCAGCGAGGATAGCACAGATACGCAGTATTTT
TRBJ2-2,-,-,TRBV2,CASSEDWWAGKGELFF,TGTGCCAGCAGTGAAGATTGGTGGGCAGGCAAAGGGGAGCTGTTTTTT
TRBJ2-2,-,-,TRBV11-3,CASSLDLTGELFF,TGTGCCAGCAGCTTAGATCTTACCGGGGAGCTGTTTTTT
TRBJ1-2,-,-,TRBV2,CASSEARGSYGYTF,TGTGCCAGCAGTGAAGCGCGAGGGTCCTACGGCTACACCTTC
TRBJ2-3,-,-,TRBV29-1,CSVRGSADTQYF,TGCAGCGTACGAGGGAGCGCAGATACGCAGTATTTT
TRBJ2-7,few,-,TRBV15,CATSRQGSDEQYF,TGTGCCACCAGCAGGCAGGGGTCCGACGAGCAGTACTTC
TRBJ1-2,-,TRBD1,TRBV6-1,CASSGLRGINYGYTF,TGTGCCAGCAGTGGCCTCAGGGGGATAAACTATGGCTACACCTTC
TRBJ1-3,-,-,TRBV15,CATSRGSSGNTIYF,TGTGCCACCAGCAGAGGCAGTTCTGGAAACACCATATATTTT
TRBJ2-1,few,-,TRBV5-1,CASRLGAGSPYNEQFF,TGCGCCAGCAGGCTGGGGGCAGGGAGTCCCTACAATGAGCAGTTCTTC
TRBJ2-1,few,-,TRBV11-2,CASSLLGRGRLGYNEQFF,TGTGCCAGCAGCTTATTGGGCAGGGGTCGCTTGGGCTACAATGAGCAGTTCTTC
TRBJ1-2,once,TRBD1,TRBV28,CASIQQGVGYTF,TGTGCCAGCATCCAACAGGGGGTTGGCTACACCTTC
TRBJ1-2,-,-,TRBV28,CASTHWRVHYGYTF,TGTGCCAGCACCCACTGGAGGGTTCACTATGGCTACACCTTC
TRBJ2-3,-,TRBD2,TRBV19,CATTAGGRAADTQYF,TGTGCCACAACAGCTGGCGGGAGGGCTGCAGATACGCAGTATTTT
TRBJ2-5,-,TRBD1,TRBV6-6,CASSYGTAQETQYF,TGTGCCAGCAGTTACGGGACAGCCCAAGAGACCCAGTACTTC
TRBJ2-7,-,TRBD2,TRBV6-6,CASRGGSRYEQYF,TGTGCCAGCAGGGGGGGGAGTCGCTACGAGCAGTACTTC
TRBJ2-2,-,TRBD1,TRBV27,CASSPYRGSNTGELFF,TGTGCCAGCAGTCCATACAGGGGATCGAACACCGGGGAGCTGTTTTTT
TRBJ2-1,few,TRBD2,TRBV9,CASSDTSGGNNEQFF,TGTGCCAGCAGCGATACTAGCGGGGGTAACAATGAGCAGTTCTTC
TRBJ1-4,once,-,TRBV5-6,CASSLGGVNEKLFF,TGTGCCAGCAGCTTGGGGGGGGTAAATGAAAAACTGTTTTTT
TRBJ2-4,-,TRBD2,TRBV4-2,CASSQDRAGLQYF,TGTGCCAGCAGCCAAGACCGAGCGGGGCTCCAGTACTTC
TRBJ1-4,-,TRBD1,TRBV4-3,CASSQASGTGREKLFF,TGCGCCAGCAGCCAAGCCAGTGGGACAGGGCGTGAAAAACTGTTTTTT
TRBJ2-2,-,TRBD2,TRBV11-3,CASSSAAGGTNTGELFF,TGTGCCAGCAGCTCAGCCGCGGGAGGTACGAACACCGGGGAGCTGTTTTTT
TRBJ2-7,-,-,TRBV7-9,CASSRIRGRSYEQYF,TGTGCCAGCAGCCGAATCAGGGGAAGGTCCTACGAGCAGTACTTC
TRBJ2-1,-,-,TRBV29-1,CSVGTYSYNEQFF,TGCAGCGTTGGGACTTACTCCTACAATGAGCAGTTCTTC
TRBJ2-7,-,TRBD2,TRBV5-6,CASNPRVAGDTYEQYF,TGTGCCAGCAACCCCCGGGTGGCGGGGGATACCTACGAGCAGTACTTC
TRBJ1-1,-,-,TRBV4-2,CASRERGNTEAFF,TGTGCCAGCAGGGAACGGGGTAACACTGAAGCTTTCTTT
TRBJ2-7,-,-,TRBV28,CASTLGGTSSYEQYF,TGTGCCAGCACCCTCGGGGGTACATCCTCCTACGAGCAGTACTTC
TRBJ1-5,-,-,TRBV2,CASSEVGGSQPQHF,TGTGCCAGCAGTGAGGTCGGGGGATCTCAGCCCCAGCATTTT
TRBJ2-6,-,TRBD1,TRBV7-3,CASSPTGAGANVLTF,TGTGCCAGCAGCCCGACAGGGGCTGGGGCCAACGTCCTGACTTTC
TRBJ1-1,many,-,TRBV18,CASSQARTENTEAFF,TGTGCCAGCTCACAAGCCAGGACAGAGAACACTGAAGCTTTCTTT
TRBJ2-1,-,-,TRBV10-3,CAIFGPAVKSYNEQFF,TGTGCCATCTTCGGCCCCGCGGTAAAATCCTACAATGAGCAGTTCTTC
TRBJ1-4,-,TRBD1,TRBV7-2,CASSLWTGGGEKLFF,TGTGCCAGCAGCTTATGGACAGGGGGCGGTGAAAAACTGTTTTTT
TRBJ1-1,-,-,TRBV5-1,CASSLAGTDTEAFF,TGCGCCAGCAGCTTGGCGGGGACTGACACTGAAGCTTTCTTT
TRBJ2-3,-,TRBD2,TRBV19,CASSIGGGTDTQYF,TGTGCCAGTAGTATAGGGGGGGGGACAGATACGCAGTATTTT